Sequencing of this T cell receptor beta chain was carried out in a study of response to subunit inactivated influenza vaccine. TCRdb reprocessed the RT-PCR reads with MiXCR, giving one entry per CDR3 protein. Of some 570,000 distinct CDR3 sequences listed, around 11% are singletons. The germline CDR1 and CDR2 sequences are LGHNA and YNFKEQ. The CDR3 has 16 residues. V was trimmed by 0 bases and J by 5 bases, leaving 16 bases between them. Points from the study as a whole: Each seasonal flu vaccination may recruit only limited new T cells, authors suggested.

To note about this clonotype: Its antigen is as yet unknown.

These same records also appear under a second study, on T cells expressing NK-cell markers. That paper notes: Beta-chain TCR cDNA was generated via 5'RACE template switching with UMIs. Among several donors, these clonotypes also ranked first in the CD3+CD56-NKG2C+ fraction.

This clonotype originated in a man aged 45 to 65 who received an inactivated influenza vaccine. This specimen was PBMCs from blood, taken on the day of vaccination. The gene calls are TRBV4-2 and TRBJ2-5; possibly TRBD2 for D (6 bases). The CDR3 DNA follows: TGTGCCAGCAGCCAAGATTTTCAGGGCCGGGGGGAGACCCAGTACTTC. Translation gives CASSQDFQGRGETQYF.